The clone carrying this T cell receptor beta chain was seen once. As yet, its antigen is unknown. These data originate in a study of cytomegalovirus exposure and HLA in healthy donors. 60 Vbeta and 13 Jbeta primers were used in PCR. Profiling relied on immunoSEQ multiplex PCR, and the TCRdb table lists in-frame clones only, not all of them. The table has 65,000 to 100,000 clones, over 60% seen once. Broader study findings: Reports described diagnosis of cytomegalovirus status by the classifier as highly specific and sensitive. Roughly uniform depth of sequencing across donors was assumed in presence/absence analyses.

In germline, CDR1 is SGHAT, CDR2 FQNNGV. This CDR3 is 12 amino acids long. V lost 1 base and J lost 7, with 7 bases in between. The gene calls are TRBV11-2 and TRBJ1-1; D unclear. This TCR came from a man aged 35 to 55 in good health and CMV-seronegative. The sample comprised PBMCs. The CDR3, as DNA: TGTGCCAGCAGCTTAGGTTCAGATGAAGCTTTCTTT. Amino acids: CASSLGSDEAFF.